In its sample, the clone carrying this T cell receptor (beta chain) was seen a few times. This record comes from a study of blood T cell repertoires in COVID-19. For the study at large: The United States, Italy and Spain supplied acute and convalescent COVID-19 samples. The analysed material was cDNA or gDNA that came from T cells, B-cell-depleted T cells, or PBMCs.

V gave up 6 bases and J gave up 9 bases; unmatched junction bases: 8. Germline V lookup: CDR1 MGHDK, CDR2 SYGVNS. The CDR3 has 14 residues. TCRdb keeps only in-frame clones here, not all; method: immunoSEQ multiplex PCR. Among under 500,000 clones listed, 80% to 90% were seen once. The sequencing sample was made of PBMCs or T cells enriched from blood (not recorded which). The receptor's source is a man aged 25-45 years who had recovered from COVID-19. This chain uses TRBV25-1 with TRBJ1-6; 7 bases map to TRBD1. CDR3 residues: CASRFRGMSSPLHF. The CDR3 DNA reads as TGTGCCAGCAGGTTCAGGGGGATGAGTTCACCCCTCCACTTT.